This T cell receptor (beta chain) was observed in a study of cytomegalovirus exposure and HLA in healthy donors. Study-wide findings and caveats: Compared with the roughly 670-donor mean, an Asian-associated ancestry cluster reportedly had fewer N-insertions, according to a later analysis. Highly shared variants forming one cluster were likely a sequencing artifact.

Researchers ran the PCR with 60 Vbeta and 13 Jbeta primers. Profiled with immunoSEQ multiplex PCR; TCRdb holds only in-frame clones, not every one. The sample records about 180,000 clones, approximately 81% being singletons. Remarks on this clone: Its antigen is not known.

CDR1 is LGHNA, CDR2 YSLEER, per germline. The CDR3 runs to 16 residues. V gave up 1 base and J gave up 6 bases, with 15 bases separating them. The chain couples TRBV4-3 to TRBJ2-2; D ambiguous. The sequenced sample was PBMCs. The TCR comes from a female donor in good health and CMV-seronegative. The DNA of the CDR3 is TGCGCCAGCAGCCAAGCGGTACCTAGTGAGGCCGGGGAGCTGTTTTTT. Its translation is CASSQAVPSEAGELFF.